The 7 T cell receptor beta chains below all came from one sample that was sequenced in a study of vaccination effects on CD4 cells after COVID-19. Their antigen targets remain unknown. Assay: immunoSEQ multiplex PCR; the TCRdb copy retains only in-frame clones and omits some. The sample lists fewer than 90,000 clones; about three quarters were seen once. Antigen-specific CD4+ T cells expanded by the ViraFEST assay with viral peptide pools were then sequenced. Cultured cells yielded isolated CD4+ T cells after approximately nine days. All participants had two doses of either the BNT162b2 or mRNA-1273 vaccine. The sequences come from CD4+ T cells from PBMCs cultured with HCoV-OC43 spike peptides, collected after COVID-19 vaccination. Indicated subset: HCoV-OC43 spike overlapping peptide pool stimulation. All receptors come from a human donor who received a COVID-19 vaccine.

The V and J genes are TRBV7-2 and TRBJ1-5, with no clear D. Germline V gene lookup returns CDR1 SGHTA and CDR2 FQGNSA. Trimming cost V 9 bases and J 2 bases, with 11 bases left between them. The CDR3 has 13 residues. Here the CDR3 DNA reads TGTGCCAGTTGGCAGGACGGCAATCAGCCCCAGCATTTT. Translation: CASWQDGNQPQHF.

The CDR3 nucleotides are TGTGCCAGCAGTTACCGCAGGGGAGTAGATACGCAGTATTTT. Protein product: CASSYRRGVDTQYF. The chain couples TRBV6-2 or TRBV6-3 to TRBJ2-3; tentatively, D is TRBD1 (6 bases). The germline V gene has CDR1 MNHEY and CDR2 SVGEGT. V was cut by 2 bases and J by 5 bases, with 11 bases left in between. The CDR3 has 14 residues.

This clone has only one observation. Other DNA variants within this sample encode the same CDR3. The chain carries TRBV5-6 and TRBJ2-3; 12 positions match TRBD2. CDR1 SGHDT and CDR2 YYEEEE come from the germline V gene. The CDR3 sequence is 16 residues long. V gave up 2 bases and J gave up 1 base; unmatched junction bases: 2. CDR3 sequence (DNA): TGTGCCAGCAGCTTAAGGACTAGCGGGGGCACAGATACGCAGTATTTT. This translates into CASSLRTSGGTDTQYF.

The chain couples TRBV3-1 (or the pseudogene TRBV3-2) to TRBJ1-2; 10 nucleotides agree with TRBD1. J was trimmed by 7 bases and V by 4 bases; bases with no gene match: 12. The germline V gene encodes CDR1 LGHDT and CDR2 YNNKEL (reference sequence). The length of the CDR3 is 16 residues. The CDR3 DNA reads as TGTGCCAGCAGCCCGGAATGGGGACAGGGGAGGGTTGGCTACACCTTC. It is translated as CASSPEWGQGRVGYTF.

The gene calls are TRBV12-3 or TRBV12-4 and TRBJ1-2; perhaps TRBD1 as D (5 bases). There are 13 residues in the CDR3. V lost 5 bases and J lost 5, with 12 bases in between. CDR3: CASSRDRIYGYTF. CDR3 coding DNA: TGTGCCAGCAGTCGGGACCGAATATATGGCTACACCTTC.

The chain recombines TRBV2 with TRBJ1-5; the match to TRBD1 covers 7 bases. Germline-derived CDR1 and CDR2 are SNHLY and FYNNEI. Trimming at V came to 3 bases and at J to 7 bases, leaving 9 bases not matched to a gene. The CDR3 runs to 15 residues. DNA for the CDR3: TGTGCCAGCAGTGAGGGTACAGGGGCCGTGCAGCCCCAGCATTTT. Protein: CASSEGTGAVQPQHF.

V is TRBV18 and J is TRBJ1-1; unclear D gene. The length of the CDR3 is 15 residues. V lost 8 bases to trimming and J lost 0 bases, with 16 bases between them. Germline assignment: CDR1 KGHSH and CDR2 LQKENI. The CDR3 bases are TGTGCCAGCGACCTCAAGGAAGGTTTGAACACTGAAGCTTTCTTT. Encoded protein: CASDLKEGLNTEAFF.